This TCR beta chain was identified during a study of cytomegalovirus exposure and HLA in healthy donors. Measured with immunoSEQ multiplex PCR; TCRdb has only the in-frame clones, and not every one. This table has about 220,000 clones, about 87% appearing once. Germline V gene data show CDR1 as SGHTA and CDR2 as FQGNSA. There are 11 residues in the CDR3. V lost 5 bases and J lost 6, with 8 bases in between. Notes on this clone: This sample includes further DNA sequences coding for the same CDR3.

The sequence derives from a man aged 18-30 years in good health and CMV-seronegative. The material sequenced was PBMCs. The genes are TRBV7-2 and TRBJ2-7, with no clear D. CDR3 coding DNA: TGTGCCAGCAGCCCTAGTCGCGAGCAGTACTTC. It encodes CASSPSREQYF.